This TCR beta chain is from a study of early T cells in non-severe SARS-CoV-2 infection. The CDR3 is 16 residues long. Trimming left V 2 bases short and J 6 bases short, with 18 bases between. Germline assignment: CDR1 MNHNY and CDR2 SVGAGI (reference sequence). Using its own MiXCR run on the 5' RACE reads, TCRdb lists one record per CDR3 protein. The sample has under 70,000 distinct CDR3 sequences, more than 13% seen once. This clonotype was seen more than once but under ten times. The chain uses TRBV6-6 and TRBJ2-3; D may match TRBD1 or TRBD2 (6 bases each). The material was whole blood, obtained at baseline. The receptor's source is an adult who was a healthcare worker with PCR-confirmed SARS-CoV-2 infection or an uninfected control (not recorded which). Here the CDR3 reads CASSYPTGSGGDTQYF. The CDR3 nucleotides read TGTGCCAGCAGTTACCCCACAGGGAGCGGAGGGGATACGCAGTATTTT.